This T cell receptor (beta chain) comes out of a study of cytomegalovirus exposure and HLA in healthy donors. Study-wide points: Sequencing depth roughly uniform across donors was assumed in presence/absence analyses.

The V segment lost 2 bases and the J segment 8 bases; nucleotides outside the gene matches: 6. The germline CDR1 and CDR2 sequences are MNHEY and SVGAGI. The CDR3 is 14 amino acids. About this clone itself: As yet, its antigen is unknown.

The PCR was carried out with 60 Vbeta primers and 13 Jbeta primers. Produced via immunoSEQ multiplex PCR; TCRdb's table is partial and in-frame only. Among fewer than 100,000 clones listed, 65% to 80% were seen once. The chain has TRBV6-5 and TRBJ1-2; 9 positions agree with TRBD1. Material for sequencing was PBMCs. This clonotype originated in a man in his sixties in good health and CMV-seropositive. The CDR3 protein is CASSYAGTGNGYTF. In DNA, the CDR3 is TGTGCCAGCAGTTACGCCGGGACAGGGAACGGCTACACCTTC.